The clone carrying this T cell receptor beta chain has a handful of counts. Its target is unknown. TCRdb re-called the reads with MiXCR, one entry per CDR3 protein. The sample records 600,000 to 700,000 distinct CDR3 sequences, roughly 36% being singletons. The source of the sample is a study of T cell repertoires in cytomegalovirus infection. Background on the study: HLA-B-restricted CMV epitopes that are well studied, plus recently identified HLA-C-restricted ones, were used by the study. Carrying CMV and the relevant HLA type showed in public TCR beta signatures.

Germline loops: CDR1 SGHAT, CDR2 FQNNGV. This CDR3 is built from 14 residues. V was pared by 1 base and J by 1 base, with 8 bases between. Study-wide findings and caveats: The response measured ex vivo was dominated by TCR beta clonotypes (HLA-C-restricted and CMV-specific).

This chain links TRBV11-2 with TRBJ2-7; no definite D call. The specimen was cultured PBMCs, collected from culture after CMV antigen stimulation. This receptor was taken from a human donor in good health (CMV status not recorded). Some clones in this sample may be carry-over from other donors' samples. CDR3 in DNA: TGTGCCAGCAGCTTAGCCCGGTTGTCCTACGAGCAGTACTTC. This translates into CASSLARLSYEQYF.